Below are 24 T cell receptor beta chains sequenced from a single sample in a study of T-cell reconstitution after alpha-beta-depleted transplantation in children (dated by TCRdb to between 2015 and 2016). Per the publication, the treatment or condition label means: allogeneic hematopoietic cell transplantation with graft depleted of TCRalphabeta T cells and CD19 B cells. The library relied on PCR. The sequencer listed for this sample is Illumina HiSeq 2500. TCR library preparation used molecular barcoding, with unique molecular identifiers applied to normalize quantification of the TCRbeta repertoire. TCRdb applied fastp at Q25 and MiXCR to the public reads, then kept only in-frame beta chains. Every entry covers one CDR3 protein and lists the most common genes and DNA from its rows. Here the sample has just under 350,000 distinct CDR3 sequences; about a sixth occur a single time. The ten top clones hold approximately 44% of the sample.

Sequenced material: PBMCs, mostly from graft donor cells, taken 360 days after TCRalphabeta/CD19-depleted stem cell transplant. Receptors originate from a male patient under 10 years old who had a stem cell transplant for acute lymphoblastic leukemia, so the T cells may come from the graft donor.

In its sample, this clonotype was seen a few times. The chain is built from TRBV29-1 and TRBJ2-2, with no clear D. The CDR3 is 12 amino acids. CDR1 is SQVTM, CDR2 ANQGSEA, per germline. V gave up 5 bases and J gave up 1 base, with 5 bases separating them. Here the CDR3 reads CSVLENTGELFF. DNA of the CDR3: TGCAGCGTTTTAGAGAACACCGGGGAGCTGTTTTTT.

This clonotype was counted only a few times. The chain joins TRBV10-1 to TRBJ2-2; D might be TRBD1 or TRBD2, each matching 6 bases. The V gene's germline CDR1 is WNHNN and CDR2 SYGVQD (reference sequence). Trimming removed 0 bases at V and 6 bases at J, with 8 bases between. The CDR3 is made up of 14 amino acids. As DNA, the CDR3 is TGCGCCAGCAGTGAGTCGAGGGGGGCCGGGGAGCTGTTTTTT. This sequence encodes CASSESRGAGELFF.

This clonotype has a handful of counts. The chain carries TRBV29-1 and TRBJ2-7; possibly TRBD1 for D (6 bases). This CDR3 region has 15 residues. Per the germline V gene, CDR1 is SQVTM and CDR2 is ANQGSEA. The V end was cut by 2 bases, the J end by 4 bases, with 18 bases between. The CDR3 is CSVENTGSSGYEQYF. In DNA form, the CDR3 reads TGCAGCGTTGAAAATACAGGGTCGTCAGGATACGAGCAGTACTTC.

This clonotype was seen a few times. This chain joins TRBV15 and TRBJ1-1; TRBD1 is a possible D gene (6 bases). The V and J ends lost 0 bases and 6 bases respectively, with 20 bases between them. The CDR3 consists of 17 residues. Germline V gene data show CDR1 as LNHNV and CDR2 as YYDKDF (reference sequence). As DNA, the CDR3 is TGTGCCACCAGCAGAGAGGGGGCAGGGGAGCCTCCGCCTGAAGCTTTCTTT. Protein product: CATSREGAGEPPPEAFF. Using reference TRBV15 and TRBJ1-1 for the parts outside the CDR3, the full variable domain is DAMVIQNPRYQVTQFGKPVTLSCSQTLNHNVMYWYQQKSSQAPKLLFHYYDKDFNNEADTPDNFQSRRPNTSFCFLDIRSPGLGDTAMYLCATSREGAGEPPPEAFFGQGTRLTVV.

This clonotype turned up a few times. The chain joins TRBV20-1 to TRBJ2-3; 10 nucleotides match TRBD2. Germline lookup yields CDR1 DFQATT and CDR2 SNEGSKA (reference sequence). The CDR3 is 15 amino acids. The J segment lost 3 bases and the V segment lost 5 bases, leaving 8 bases of the junction unmatched. The CDR3 sequence is CSAVGASGSTDTQYF. The CDR3 nucleotides are TGCAGTGCTGTCGGGGCTAGCGGGAGTACAGATACGCAGTATTTT.

The chain links TRBV10-2 to TRBJ2-7; 8 bases line up with TRBD2. The ends lost 5 bases at V and 7 bases at J; junction bases unmatched: 10. The CDR3 is 14 residues long. Germline values: CDR1 WSHSY, CDR2 SAAADI. The CDR3 nucleotides are TGCGCCAGCAGTCAGCGGGAGATAGTTTTTGAGCAGTACTTC. Protein sequence: CASSQREIVFEQYF.

This clonotype appeared many times. The chain is built from TRBV10-3 and TRBJ1-6; D is unresolved. V dropped 3 bases and J dropped 7 bases, with 7 bases sitting between them. In germline, CDR1 is ENHRY, CDR2 SYGVKD. The CDR3 is 13 amino acids. CDR3 region: CAISDYENSPLHF. As DNA, the CDR3 is TGTGCCATCAGTGATTATGAAAATTCACCCCTCCACTTT.

The chain employs TRBV20-1 and TRBJ1-6; no reliable D call. V was cut by 0 bases and J by 6 bases, with 3 bases left in between. Germline V gene sequence: CDR1 DFQATT, CDR2 SNEGSKA (reference sequence). The CDR3 has 12 amino acids. As DNA, the CDR3 is TGCAGTGCTAGAGATGGTAATTCACCCCTCCACTTT. This translates into CSARDGNSPLHF.

This clonotype was counted at least ten times. The rearrangement uses TRBV12-3 or TRBV12-4 and TRBJ2-2, with D hard to call. Trimming stripped 3 bases from V and 7 bases from J, with 15 bases between. The length of the CDR3 is 15 residues. The DNA of the CDR3 is TGTGCCAGCAGTTTTCGCGACAATGGAAACGGGGAGCTGTTTTTT. It encodes CASSFRDNGNGELFF.

V usage is TRBV12-3 or TRBV12-4 and J usage is TRBJ2-3; TRBD2 aligns across 8 bases. The junction had 5 bases not matched to a gene; V was cut back by 2 bases and J by 1 base. CDR3 length: 16 amino acids. The CDR3 region is CASSLLERERTDTQYF. DNA of the CDR3: TGTGCCAGCAGTTTATTGGAGCGGGAGCGCACAGATACGCAGTATTTT.

This clonotype came up a few times. The CDR3 protein is CASSFWSTRNEQFF. The CDR3 DNA reads as TGTGCCAGCAGTTTTTGGTCGACCCGCAATGAGCAGTTCTTC. V and J are TRBV6-2 or TRBV6-3 and TRBJ2-1, with D hard to call. Germline CDR1 reads MNHEY; CDR2 reads SVGEGT. The CDR3 runs to 14 residues. The V and J ends lost 4 bases and 6 bases respectively, with 13 bases between them.

This clonotype was counted at least ten times. This sequence joins TRBV20-1 and TRBJ2-7; possibly TRBD2 for D (6 bases). Trimming stripped 1 base from V and 3 bases from J, with 10 bases between. CDR3 size: 13 residues. Germline CDR1 DFQATT, CDR2 SNEGSKA (reference sequence). The chain's CDR3 is CSARVPGVYEQYF. The CDR3 DNA reads TGCAGTGCTAGAGTGCCGGGAGTCTACGAGCAGTACTTC.

This clonotype was recorded a few times. The V call is TRBV6-2 or TRBV6-3, the J call TRBJ2-1, with 10 bases identical to TRBD2. Losses at the gene ends were 7 bases for V and 2 bases for J; bases not matched to a gene: 8. The CDR3 sequence is 16 residues long. Germline CDR1 MNHEY, CDR2 SVGEGT. The chain's CDR3 is CASMWLAGVPYNEQFF. The CDR3 bases are TGTGCCAGCATGTGGCTAGCGGGAGTTCCCTACAATGAGCAGTTCTTC.

This clonotype was counted ten times or more. This rearrangement joins TRBV5-1 to TRBJ2-7; D may be TRBD2 (6 bases). V was clipped by 0 bases and J by 2 bases, with 12 bases between them. Germline values: CDR1 SGHRS, CDR2 YFSETQ. The CDR3 runs to 15 residues. The CDR3 here is CASSLVAGRAYEQYF. The CDR3 bases are TGCGCCAGCAGCTTGGTGGCCGGGAGAGCCTACGAGCAGTACTTC. Full variable domain (rest looked up from reference TRBV5-1 and TRBJ2-7): KAGVTQTPRYLIKTRGQQVTLSCSPISGHRSVSWYQQTPGQGLQFLFEYFSETQRNKGNFPGRFSGRQFSNSRSEMNVSTLELGDSALYLCASSLVAGRAYEQYFGPGTRLTVT.

This clonotype was counted between two and nine times. The rearrangement uses TRBV7-9 and TRBJ2-7; a weak D match, TRBD1 (6 bases). Per germline, CDR1 SEHNR and CDR2 FQNEAQ (reference sequence). Trimming took off 5 bases at V and 6 bases at J, with 14 bases between the two ends. The CDR3 has 13 amino acids. The CDR3 DNA reads as TGTGCCAGCAGCACTAGAGGGGACATCGAGCAGTACTTC. This encodes CASSTRGDIEQYF.

The table lists this clonotype with many counts. The chain has TRBV2 and TRBJ2-7; D is undetermined. The CDR3 covers 14 residues. Trimming pared 4 bases from V and 2 bases from J, leaving 12 bases between. From germline, CDR1 is SNHLY and CDR2 FYNNEI. The CDR3 bases are TGTGCCAGCAGTGGGCGGCTCCCTCCCTACGAGCAGTACTTC. Translating gives CASSGRLPPYEQYF. Drawing the rest from reference TRBV2 and TRBJ2-7, the complete variable domain is EPEVTQTPSHQVTQMGQEVILRCVPISNHLYFYWYRQILGQKVEFLVSFYNNEISEKSEIFDDQFSVERPDGSNFTLKIRSTKLEDSAMYFCASSGRLPPYEQYFGPGTRLTVT.

The table lists this clonotype with many counts. The chain has TRBV7-8 and TRBJ2-7, with 9 bases that match TRBD1. With V trimmed by 5 bases and J by 0 bases, 5 bases remained unmatched. The CDR3 has 15 amino acids. Germline lookup yields CDR1 SGHVS and CDR2 FQNEAQ. CDR3 amino acids: CASSPTGQGSYEQYF. The CDR3 DNA sequence: TGTGCCAGCAGCCCCACGGGACAGGGCTCCTACGAGCAGTACTTC.

The chain joins TRBV6-5 to TRBJ2-2; D gene uncertain. This CDR3 region has 15 residues. Trimming removed 2 bases at V and 7 bases at J, with 14 bases between. In germline, CDR1 is MNHEY, CDR2 SVGAGI. The CDR3 spells CASSYQRSGGGELFF. The CDR3 DNA sequence: TGTGCCAGCAGTTACCAGCGTTCGGGCGGCGGGGAGCTGTTTTTT.

This chain joins TRBV11-2 and TRBJ2-5, with D perhaps TRBD2 (6 bases). Trimming removed 1 base at V and 4 bases at J, with 13 bases between. The germline gives CDR1 SGHAT, CDR2 FQNNGV. The CDR3 runs to 15 residues. The CDR3 region has the DNA TGTGCCAGCAGCTTAGTTGGGGGGTGGAGAGAGACCCAGTACTTC. Its protein product is CASSLVGGWRETQYF.

This chain connects TRBV29-1 to TRBJ1-3; D remains ambiguous. The CDR3 runs 13 residues. Trimming removed 5 bases from V and 0 bases from J, with 8 bases in between. The germline V gene encodes CDR1 SQVTM and CDR2 ANQGSEA. The CDR3 DNA reads TGCAGCGTTTTTGCATCCTCTGGAAACACCATATATTTT. This gives the protein CSVFASSGNTIYF. The full variable domain, with the rest looked up from reference TRBV29-1 and TRBJ1-3, is SAVISQKPSRDICQRGTSLTIQCQVDSQVTMMFWYRQQPGQSLTLIATANQGSEATYESGFVIDKFPISRPNLTFSTLTVSNMSPEDSSIYLCSVFASSGNTIYFGEGSWLTVV.

The genes are TRBV7-2 and TRBJ2-1, with D unclear. V lost 2 bases and J 9 bases, leaving 11 bases between the germline ends. CDR1 and CDR2 from the germline V gene are SGHTA and FQGNSA. The CDR3 covers 13 residues. The CDR3 DNA reads TGTGCCAGCAGCTTATATTCGTGGGGTGAGCAGTTCTTC. It is translated as CASSLYSWGEQFF.

There are a few counts of this clonotype. The chain joins TRBV20-1 to TRBJ2-2; 10 positions match TRBD1. The V segment lost 2 bases and the J segment 4 bases; nucleotides outside the gene matches: 16. CDR3 length: 19 amino acids. The V gene's germline CDR1 is DFQATT and CDR2 SNEGSKA (reference sequence). CDR3 in DNA: TGCAGTGCTAGATTCCCCCCGGGACAGGGGAAAGGGGCCACCGGGGAGCTGTTTTTT. Translation gives CSARFPPGQGKGATGELFF.

Comment on this clonotype: At one end, the junction sequence differs from germline, possibly due to a read error. The J gene is TRBJ2-3, the V gene TRBV4-1, with no clear D. Germline V gene data show CDR1 as MGHRA and CDR2 as YSYEKL. The CDR3 consists of 13 residues. The CDR3 DNA sequence: TGCACCAGCAGCCGGTCTATAGGCGATACGCAGTATTTT. Its translation is CTSSRSIGDTQYF.

This clonotype was seen more than once but under ten times. The rearrangement joins TRBV29-1 to TRBJ2-3; D tentatively reads TRBD1 or TRBD2 (5 bases each). Germline CDR1 is SQVTM and CDR2 is ANQGSEA. The CDR3 sequence is 14 residues long. Trimming pared 4 bases from V and 0 bases from J, leaving 11 bases between. CDR3 residues: CSVVWWDSTDTQYF. In DNA form, the CDR3 reads TGCAGCGTTGTGTGGTGGGACAGCACAGATACGCAGTATTTT.